Below are 5 T cell receptor beta chains sequenced from a single sample in a study of T-cell reconstitution after alpha-beta-depleted transplantation in children. Unique molecular identifiers were used to barcode this TCRbeta library. MiXCR was run by TCRdb on the PCR reads, yielding one entry per CDR3 protein. The sample includes 450,000 to 700,000 distinct CDR3 sequences, 27% seen only once; the top ten take less than 40%. Sequencing was performed on PBMCs, taken before TCRalphabeta/CD19-depleted stem cell transplant. The receptor set was obtained from a boy younger than two with Wiskott-Aldrich syndrome, due to receive a stem cell transplant.

The chain combines TRBV10-3 with TRBJ2-7; TRBD2 is a possible D gene (6 bases). Per the germline V gene, CDR1 is ENHRY and CDR2 is SYGVKD. The CDR3 contains 15 residues. CDR3 bases: TGTGCACTCTTAAAAGCGCGGGGAAGCTCCTACGAGCAGTACTTC. It codes for CALLKARGSSYEQYF.

There are many counts of this clonotype. The J gene is TRBJ2-1, the V gene TRBV5-1; unclear D gene. The CDR3 is 11 residues long. Germline values: CDR1 SGHRS, CDR2 YFSETQ. V was trimmed by 4 bases and J by 7 bases, leaving 6 bases between them. CDR3 sequence: CASSPNNEQFF. The CDR3 coding sequence is TGCGCCAGCAGCCCAAATAATGAGCAGTTCTTC.

This clonotype was seen only once. This rearrangement joins TRBV7-2 to TRBJ1-1; tentative D call: TRBD1 (6 bases). Germline assignment: CDR1 SGHTA and CDR2 FQGNSA. V was clipped by 5 bases and J by 5 bases, with 15 bases between them. The CDR3 sequence is 14 residues long. As DNA, the CDR3 is TGTGCCAGCAGCGTTCCAGGGGCGGGGACTGAAGCTTTCTTT. Translation: CASSVPGAGTEAFF. Full variable domain (outside the CDR3, taken from reference TRBV7-2 and TRBJ1-1): GAGVSQSPSNKVTEKGKDVELRCDPISGHTALYWYRQSLGQGLEFLIYFQGNSAPDKSGLPSDRFSAERTGGSVSTLTIQRTQQEDSAVYLCASSVPGAGTEAFFGQGTRLTVV.

In its sample, this clonotype was seen a few times. The V call is TRBV20-1, the J call TRBJ2-1; D possibly matches TRBD1 or TRBD2 (5 bases each). CDR1 is DFQATT, CDR2 SNEGSKA, per germline (reference sequence). V lost 2 bases, J lost 6 bases, and 17 bases lay in between. The CDR3 sequence is 15 residues long. DNA for the CDR3: TGCAGTGCTAGATGGTGGGGGATACGGGTCAATGAGCAGTTCTTC. It is translated as CSARWWGIRVNEQFF.

The rearrangement links TRBV4-2 to TRBJ2-7, with D unresolved. V was shortened by 3 bases and J by 2 bases, with 8 bases between the two germline ends. This CDR3 has 13 amino acids. Germline V gene sequence: CDR1 LGHNA, CDR2 YNFKEQ. CDR3 protein: CASSQEDAYEQYF. The CDR3 DNA reads TGTGCCAGCAGCCAGGAAGACGCCTACGAGCAGTACTTC.